The 6 T cell receptor beta chains listed next were all sequenced from one sample in a study of long-term antiretroviral therapy in people with HIV (dated by TCRdb to 2022 to 2024). The immunoSEQ hsTCRB v3.0 assay was used at survey level resolution to sequence the TRB variable region. TCRdb re-hosts the immuneACCESS table, in-frame sequences only. Its copies lack some clones; in the studies checked, an unresolved V gene accounts for under half of them, and the cause for the rest is not known. Present in this sample are approximately 15,000 clones, around nine tenths of which were seen just once. The ten largest clonotypes hold around 10% of the sample. The sequencing here drew on unsorted PBMCs, taken 6.9 years after starting antiretroviral therapy. All receptors come from a man aged 50-59 years with HIV.

The J gene is TRBJ2-7, the V gene TRBV27, with D possibly TRBD1 on 5 matching bases. V lost 5 bases, J lost 7 bases, and 18 bases lay in between. The germline gives CDR1 MNHEY, CDR2 SMNVEV (reference sequence). The length of the CDR3 is 14 residues. For the CDR3, the DNA is TGTGCCAGCAGTCCCCTCGCCAGGGTGGTGGAGCAGTACTTC. As protein: CASSPLARVVEQYF.

V gene TRBV7-9 combines with J gene TRBJ1-5, with 7 positions matching TRBD1. The CDR3 length is 15 residues. The germline gives CDR1 SEHNR, CDR2 FQNEAQ (reference sequence). V lost 2 bases and J lost 1; bases outside the gene matches: 2. The CDR3 DNA sequence: TGTGCCAGCAGCTTATCGACAGGGAGCAATCAGCCCCAGCATTTT. Protein: CASSLSTGSNQPQHF.

The rearrangement joins TRBV4-2 to TRBJ1-1; D unresolved. The germline V and J ends were trimmed by 0 bases and 0 bases, with 17 bases remaining between them. The germline gives CDR1 LGHNA, CDR2 YNFKEQ. This CDR3 spans 18 amino acids. CDR3 nucleotides: TGTGCCAGCAGCCAAGATCCCACCGGGTCCTTCATGAACACTGAAGCTTTCTTT. Protein product: CASSQDPTGSFMNTEAFF.

The chain uses TRBV18 and TRBJ2-3; 7 bases agree with TRBD2. The V gene end was trimmed by 6 bases and the J gene end by 0 bases; junction bases not matched to a gene: 24. CDR1 and CDR2 from the germline V gene are KGHSH and LQKENI. The CDR3 is 21 residues long. CDR3 nucleotide sequence: TGTGCCAGCTCCACTTGGCCACCCGGACGTAGCGGGTCAACTAGCACAGATACGCAGTATTTT. This translates into CASSTWPPGRSGSTSTDTQYF.

The J gene is TRBJ1-1, the V gene TRBV19; 8 nucleotides match TRBD1. The CDR3 runs to 14 residues. The germline V gene encodes CDR1 LNHDA and CDR2 SQIVND (reference sequence). Losses at the gene ends were 3 bases for V and 4 bases for J; bases not matched to a gene: 4. The CDR3 is CASSIRTGSTEAFF. CDR3 in DNA: TGTGCCAGTAGTATTCGGACAGGGTCCACTGAAGCTTTCTTT.

The chain couples TRBV19 to TRBJ2-7, with D tentatively TRBD1 (6 bases). CDR1 LNHDA and CDR2 SQIVND come from the germline V gene (reference sequence). Trimming removed 3 bases from V and 3 bases from J, with 9 bases in between. The CDR3 runs 13 residues. In DNA, the CDR3 is TGTGCCAGTAGTATTGGACAGAGCTACGAGCAGTACTTC. The encoded protein is CASSIGQSYEQYF.